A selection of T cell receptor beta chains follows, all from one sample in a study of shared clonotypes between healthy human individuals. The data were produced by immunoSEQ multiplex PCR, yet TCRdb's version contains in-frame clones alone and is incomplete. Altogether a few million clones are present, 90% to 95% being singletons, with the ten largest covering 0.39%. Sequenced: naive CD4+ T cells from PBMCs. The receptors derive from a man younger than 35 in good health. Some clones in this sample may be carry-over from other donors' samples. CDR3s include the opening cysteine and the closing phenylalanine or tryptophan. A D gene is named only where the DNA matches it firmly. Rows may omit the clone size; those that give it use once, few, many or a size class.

TGTGCCAGCAGAATTATGGCGGGAATGGATACGCAGTATTTT CASRIMAGMDTQYF TRBV27 . . TRBJ2-3
TGTGCCAGCAGCTTGGGCACAGGCCCCTCTGGAAACACCATATATTTT CASSLGTGPSGNTIYF TRBV5-4 . . TRBJ1-3
TGTGCCAGCAGTTTGGGCTTTCTAGAGGTGCCCTTGAACGAAAAACTGTTTTTT CASSLGFLEVPLNEKLFF TRBV28 . . TRBJ1-4
TGTGCCAGCAGCCCGTCTTTAGGCGATTCCTACAATGAGCAGTTCTTC CASSPSLGDSYNEQFF TRBV7-8 . . TRBJ2-1
TGTGCCAGCAGCGAGGGACGGATACTACTAGAGACCCAGTACTTC CASSEGRILLETQYF TRBV7-7 . . TRBJ2-5
TGTGCCAGCAGTACCGGTCTGAGCGGGACAGTACAGTATTTT CASSTGLSGTVQYF TRBV7-3 . . TRBJ2-3
TGCGCCAGCAGCCCCGGGGGACTAGCTGCCTTCGATACGCAGTATTTT CASSPGGLAAFDTQYF TRBV5-1 TRBD2 . TRBJ2-3
TGTGCCAGCAGGACGACAGGGAACTACGAGCAGTACTTC CASRTTGNYEQYF TRBV28 TRBD1 . TRBJ2-7
TGTGCCAGCAGTTATATAGGTAGCGGGAGGTATGAGCAGTTCTTC CASSYIGSGRYEQFF TRBV6-5 TRBD2 . TRBJ2-1
TGTGCCACCAGCAGAGATCGGGCACACCCAGCCGAAAAACTGTTTTTT CATSRDRAHPAEKLFF TRBV15 . . TRBJ1-4
TGTGCCAGTAGTATTGGGCTAGCGGGTAGCCCCGGGGAGCTGTTTTTT CASSIGLAGSPGELFF TRBV19 TRBD2 . TRBJ2-2
TGTGCCGAGCAGGACTCAGCGGGGCCGACAGATACGCAGTATTTT CAEQDSAGPTDTQYF TRBV2 TRBD2 . TRBJ2-3
TGTGCCAGCAGTCCTCGTCCGGGCATGGGGGAAAAACTGTTTTTT CASSPRPGMGEKLFF TRBV28 . . TRBJ1-4
TGCAGTGCTAGCACGCTAGATACGCAGTATTTT CSASTLDTQYF TRBV20-1 . . TRBJ2-3
TGTGCCATCAGTGTTGCAGGGGGCGCGGTGGACACTGAAGCTTTCTTT CAISVAGGAVDTEAFF TRBV10-3 TRBD1 . TRBJ1-1
TGTGCCAGCAGCTTGGTGACAGGGGTGGAAACCGGGGAGCTGTTTTTT CASSLVTGVETGELFF TRBV5-8 TRBD1 once TRBJ2-2
TGTGCCAGCAGTCCCACCACAGGGTGGGGGGTCAATAGCAATCAGCCCCAGCATTTT CASSPTTGWGVNSNQPQHF TRBV28 . . TRBJ1-5
TGTGCCAGCGGCAGACAGTACAATCAGCCCCAGCATTTT CASGRQYNQPQHF TRBV6-1 . once TRBJ1-5
TGTGCCAGCTCACCACTAAGGCTCGCCACTGAAGCTTTCTTT CASSPLRLATEAFF TRBV18 . . TRBJ1-1
TGTGCCAGCAGCTACGGACAGGGGTGGGATGGCTACACCTTC CASSYGQGWDGYTF TRBV5-6 TRBD1 . TRBJ1-2
TGCGCCAGCTGCCGTCAGCATACGCAGTATTTT CASCRQHTQYF TRBV4-3 . . TRBJ2-3
TGCGCCAGCAGCCAAGAGGGCCCCCCAAGGCACGAGACCCAGTACTTC CASSQEGPPRHETQYF TRBV4-1 . . TRBJ2-5
TGTGCCAGCAGCCTAAATCAGAAGAGGAACACTGAAGCTTTCTTT CASSLNQKRNTEAFF TRBV7-2 . . TRBJ1-1
TGTGCCAGCTCACCTGCTGGGCAGGATAACTATGGCTACACCTTC CASSPAGQDNYGYTF TRBV18 . . TRBJ1-2
TGTGCCAGCAGCCCTCTCGGGGGACAGGGGGCCCAAGAGACCCAGTACTTC CASSPLGGQGAQETQYF TRBV7-6 TRBD1 . TRBJ2-5
TGTGCCAGCAGCTTAGGGTCTTATGAAAAACTGTTTTTT CASSLGSYEKLFF TRBV7-2 . . TRBJ1-4
TGTGCCAGTAGTATCAAGTGGGCGGGCACTGAAGCTTTCTTT CASSIKWAGTEAFF TRBV19 . . TRBJ1-1
TGTGCCATCAGTGAGTCGGATGGGGGGTCGGGGTATCAGCCCCAGCATTTT CAISESDGGSGYQPQHF TRBV10-3 . . TRBJ1-5
TGCGCCAGCAGCTTGCGGACAGGGACTGAAGCTTTCTTT CASSLRTGTEAFF TRBV5-1 TRBD1 . TRBJ1-1
TGTGCCAGCAGCTTCACCGGGACAGCGAACACTGAAGCTTTCTTT CASSFTGTANTEAFF TRBV7-2 TRBD1 . TRBJ1-1
TGTGCCAGCGGGGGACCCGGAGCTTTCTTT CASGGPGAFF TRBV28 . . TRBJ1-1
TGTGCCAGCAGCGTGCGGGAGTACAATGAGCAGTTCTTC CASSVREYNEQFF TRBV9 TRBD2 . TRBJ2-1
TGTGCCAGCAGCCCCCTCGGGACCATGACGGAAGCTTTCTTT CASSPLGTMTEAFF TRBV14 . . TRBJ1-1
TGCGCCAGCAGTGAGTCGCCAGGGGGGTCCATACAGTACTTC CASSESPGGSIQYF TRBV10-1 . . TRBJ2-5
TGTGCCAGCAGCCGAGTCGACAGAGATCAAGAGACCCAGTACTTC CASSRVDRDQETQYF TRBV6-5 . . TRBJ2-5
TGTGCCAGCAGTTTCTTGGGGACCAGCGGGTCTGAGCAGTTCTTC CASSFLGTSGSEQFF TRBV28 . . TRBJ2-1
TGTGCCAGCAGGGGTACAGGGGGCTGGACTGAAGCTTTCTTT CASRGTGGWTEAFF TRBV2 TRBD1 . TRBJ1-1
TGCGCCAGCAGCCCGGGACAGTTATCCTACAATGAGCAGTTCTTC CASSPGQLSYNEQFF TRBV5-1 TRBD1 . TRBJ2-1
TGTGCCACCAGCGACCCCCACTCTGGGGCCAACGTCCTGACTTTC CATSDPHSGANVLTF TRBV15 . . TRBJ2-6
TGTGCCAGCGAGATGGGGGGAGTTGGCACCGGGGAGCTGTTTTTT CASEMGGVGTGELFF TRBV28 . . TRBJ2-2
TGCAGCGCCCTCGGAGGGGGTACTGAAGCTTTCTTT CSALGGGTEAFF TRBV29-1 . few TRBJ1-1
TGTGCCAGCAGCTCGCAGTGGAATCAGCCCCAGCATTTT CASSSQWNQPQHF TRBV11-2 . . TRBJ1-5
TGTGCCAGCAGCTCGGGACAGGGAAAGACTGAAGCTTTCTTT CASSSGQGKTEAFF TRBV7-9 TRBD1 . TRBJ1-1
TGTGCCAGCAGTAAAGGTAGACTAGCGGGGATAGCCAAAAACATTCAGTACTTC CASSKGRLAGIAKNIQYF TRBV28 TRBD2 . TRBJ2-4
TGTGCCAGCAGGTTGAGACAGGTCTCTGATGGCTACACCTTC CASRLRQVSDGYTF TRBV28 . . TRBJ1-2
TGTGCCAGCAGTTACAGGTTTAATCAGCCCCAGCATTTT CASSYRFNQPQHF TRBV7-2 . . TRBJ1-5
TGTGCCAGCAGCCCCGACAGGGGGGGAGTAAATCAGCCCCAGCATTTT CASSPDRGGVNQPQHF TRBV5-8 TRBD1 . TRBJ1-5
TGTGCCAGCAGTGCGGGGGATAGCGGGAGCTCAGATACGCAGTATTTT CASSAGDSGSSDTQYF TRBV2 TRBD2 . TRBJ2-3
TGCGCCAGCAGTGAATATCAGGGGACCTACGAGCAGTACTTC CASSEYQGTYEQYF TRBV10-2 . . TRBJ2-7
TGTGCCATCAGGGGGACAGGAGGACCTTACGAGCAGTACTTC CAIRGTGGPYEQYF TRBV10-3 TRBD1 . TRBJ2-7
TGCGCCAGCAGCCAGGGCGCACAGGGGGAAAGGGGCTACACCTTC CASSQGAQGERGYTF TRBV4-3 TRBD1 . TRBJ1-2
TGTGCCAGCAGTCTCGGGGTTTACAATGAGCAGTTCTTC CASSLGVYNEQFF TRBV28 . . TRBJ2-1
TGTGCCAGCAGCCCCAGGTCTCGGTACACCATATATTTT CASSPRSRYTIYF TRBV11-2 . . TRBJ1-3
TGCGCCAGCAGCCAAGCAGGGAATAGCAATCAGCCCCAGCATTTT CASSQAGNSNQPQHF TRBV4-1 . few TRBJ1-5
TGTGCCAGCAGCCCGGGACAGGGGGTGTCCACTGAAGCTTTCTTT CASSPGQGVSTEAFF TRBV28 TRBD1 . TRBJ1-1